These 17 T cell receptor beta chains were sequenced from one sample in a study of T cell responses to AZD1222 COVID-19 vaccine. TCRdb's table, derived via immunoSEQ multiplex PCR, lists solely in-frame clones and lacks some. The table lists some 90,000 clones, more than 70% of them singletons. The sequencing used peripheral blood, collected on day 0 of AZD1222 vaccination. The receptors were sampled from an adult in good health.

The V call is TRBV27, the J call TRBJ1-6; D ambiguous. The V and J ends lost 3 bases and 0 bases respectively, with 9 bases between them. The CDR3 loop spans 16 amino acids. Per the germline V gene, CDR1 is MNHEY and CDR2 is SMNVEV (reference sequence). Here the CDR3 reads CASSLDRSSYNSPLHF. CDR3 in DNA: TGTGCCAGCAGTTTGGACCGAAGCTCCTATAATTCACCCCTCCACTTT.

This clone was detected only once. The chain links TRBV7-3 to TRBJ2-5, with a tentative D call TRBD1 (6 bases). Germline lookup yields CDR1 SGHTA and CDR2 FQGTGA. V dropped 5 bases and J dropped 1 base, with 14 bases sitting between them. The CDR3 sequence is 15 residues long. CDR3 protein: CASSRLPTGQETQYF. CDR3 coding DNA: TGTGCCAGCAGCCGACTCCCGACAGGCCAAGAGACCCAGTACTTC. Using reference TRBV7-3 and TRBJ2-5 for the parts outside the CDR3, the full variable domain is GAGVSQTPSNKVTEKGKYVELRCDPISGHTALYWYRQSLGQGPEFLIYFQGTGAADDSGLPNDRFFAVRPEGSVSTLKIQRTERGDSAVYLCASSRLPTGQETQYFGPGTRLLVL.

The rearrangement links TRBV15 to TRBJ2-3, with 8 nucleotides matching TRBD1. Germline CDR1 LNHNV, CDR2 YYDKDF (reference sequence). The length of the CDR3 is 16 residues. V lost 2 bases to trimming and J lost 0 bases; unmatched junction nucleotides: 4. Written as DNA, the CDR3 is TGTGCCACCAGCAGAACAGGACAGGGAAGCACAGATACGCAGTATTTT. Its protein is CATSRTGQGSTDTQYF.

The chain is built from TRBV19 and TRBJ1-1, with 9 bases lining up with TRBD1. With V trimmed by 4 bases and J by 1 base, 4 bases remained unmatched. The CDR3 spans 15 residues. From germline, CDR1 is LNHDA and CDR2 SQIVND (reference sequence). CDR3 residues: CASSKDRGSNTEAFF. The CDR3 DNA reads TGTGCCAGTAGTAAGGACAGGGGCTCGAACACTGAAGCTTTCTTT.

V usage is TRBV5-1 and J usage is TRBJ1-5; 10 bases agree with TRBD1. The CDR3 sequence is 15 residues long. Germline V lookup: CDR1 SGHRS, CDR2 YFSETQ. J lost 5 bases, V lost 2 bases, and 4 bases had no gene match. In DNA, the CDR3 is TGCGCCAGCAGCTTCGGACAGGGGGGAGATCAGCCCCAGCATTTT. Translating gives CASSFGQGGDQPQHF. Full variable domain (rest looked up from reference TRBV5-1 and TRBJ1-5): KAGVTQTPRYLIKTRGQQVTLSCSPISGHRSVSWYQQTPGQGLQFLFEYFSETQRNKGNFPGRFSGRQFSNSRSEMNVSTLELGDSALYLCASSFGQGGDQPQHFGDGTRLSIL.

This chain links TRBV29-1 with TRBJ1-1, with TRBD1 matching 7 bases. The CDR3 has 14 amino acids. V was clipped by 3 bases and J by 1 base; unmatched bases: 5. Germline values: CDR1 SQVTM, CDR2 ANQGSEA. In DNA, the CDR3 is TGCAGCGTTGAGGAGGGGGCTAGGAACACTGAAGCTTTCTTT. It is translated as CSVEEGARNTEAFF.

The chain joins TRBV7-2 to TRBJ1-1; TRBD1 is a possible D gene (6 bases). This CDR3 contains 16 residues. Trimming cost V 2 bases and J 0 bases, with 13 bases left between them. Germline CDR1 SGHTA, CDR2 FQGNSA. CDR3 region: CASSLWGTGLNTEAFF. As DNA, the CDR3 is TGTGCCAGCAGCTTATGGGGTACAGGGCTGAACACTGAAGCTTTCTTT.

The CDR3 DNA is TGTGCCTGGAGTGAAGGGGTCAACTATGGCTACACCTTC. This codes for CAWSEGVNYGYTF. The V call is TRBV30, the J call TRBJ1-2; D might be TRBD1 (5 bases). The CDR3 loop spans 13 amino acids. V shed 1 base and J shed 2 bases, with 8 bases lying between them. Germline CDR1 and CDR2: GTSNPN and SVGIG (reference sequence). Drawing the rest from reference TRBV30 and TRBJ1-2, the complete variable domain is SQTIHQWPATLVQPVGSPLSLECTVEGTSNPNLYWYRQAAGRGLQLLFYSVGIGQISSEVPQNLSASRPQDRQFILSSKKLLLSDSGFYLCAWSEGVNYGYTFGSGTRLTVV.

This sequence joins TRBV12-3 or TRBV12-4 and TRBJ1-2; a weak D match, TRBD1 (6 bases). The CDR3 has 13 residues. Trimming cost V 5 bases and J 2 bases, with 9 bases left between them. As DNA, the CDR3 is TGTGCCAGCAGTAACGACAGGAACTATGGCTACACCTTC. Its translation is CASSNDRNYGYTF.

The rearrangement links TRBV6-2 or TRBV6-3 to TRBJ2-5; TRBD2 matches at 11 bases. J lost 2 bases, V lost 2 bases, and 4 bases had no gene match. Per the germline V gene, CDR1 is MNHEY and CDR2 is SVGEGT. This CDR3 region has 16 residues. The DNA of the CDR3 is TGTGCCAGCAGTTACGGCACTAGCGGGGGTCAAGAGACCCAGTACTTC. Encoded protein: CASSYGTSGGQETQYF.

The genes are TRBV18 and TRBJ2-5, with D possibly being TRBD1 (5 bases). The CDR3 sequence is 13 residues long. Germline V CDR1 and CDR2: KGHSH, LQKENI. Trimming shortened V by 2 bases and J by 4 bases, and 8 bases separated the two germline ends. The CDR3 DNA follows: TGTGCCAGCTCACCAATAGGGGTAGAGACCCAGTACTTC. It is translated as CASSPIGVETQYF. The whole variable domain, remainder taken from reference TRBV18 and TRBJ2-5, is NAGVMQNPRHLVRRRGQEARLRCSPMKGHSHVYWYRQLPEEGLKFMVYLQKENIIDESGMPKERFSAEFPKEGPSILRIQQVVRGDSAAYFCASSPIGVETQYFGPGTRLLVL.

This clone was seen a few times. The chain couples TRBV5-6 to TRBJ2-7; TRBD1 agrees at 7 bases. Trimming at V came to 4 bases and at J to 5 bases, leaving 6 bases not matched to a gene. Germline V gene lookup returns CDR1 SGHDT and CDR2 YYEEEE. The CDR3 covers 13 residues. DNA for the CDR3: TGTGCCAGCAGCCATGAAGGGGGCGACGAGCAGTACTTC. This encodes CASSHEGGDEQYF.

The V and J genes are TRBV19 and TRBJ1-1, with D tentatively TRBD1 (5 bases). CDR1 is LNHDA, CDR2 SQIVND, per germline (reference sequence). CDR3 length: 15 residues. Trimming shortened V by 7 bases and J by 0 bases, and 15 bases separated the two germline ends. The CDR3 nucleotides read TGTGCCAGTACCAAGACAGTGCTCATGAACACTGAAGCTTTCTTT. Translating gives CASTKTVLMNTEAFF.

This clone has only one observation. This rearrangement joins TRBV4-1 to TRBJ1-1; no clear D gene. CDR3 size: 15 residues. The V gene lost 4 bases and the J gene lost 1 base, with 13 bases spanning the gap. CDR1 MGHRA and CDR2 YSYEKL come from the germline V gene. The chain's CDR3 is CASSPGRWENTEAFF. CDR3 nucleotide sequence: TGCGCCAGCAGCCCCGGTCGGTGGGAGAACACTGAAGCTTTCTTT.

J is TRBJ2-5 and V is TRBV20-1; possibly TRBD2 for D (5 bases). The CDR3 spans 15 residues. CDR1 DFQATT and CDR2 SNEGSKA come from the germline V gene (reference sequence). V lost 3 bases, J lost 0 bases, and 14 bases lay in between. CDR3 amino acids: CSASLAGTYQETQYF. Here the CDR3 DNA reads TGCAGTGCTAGTCTAGCAGGAACTTACCAAGAGACCCAGTACTTC.

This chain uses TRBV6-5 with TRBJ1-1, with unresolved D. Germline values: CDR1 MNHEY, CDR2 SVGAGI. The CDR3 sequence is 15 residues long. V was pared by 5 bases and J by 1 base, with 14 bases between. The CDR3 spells CASSPASQPNTEAFF. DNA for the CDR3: TGTGCCAGCAGTCCCGCCAGCCAGCCGAACACTGAAGCTTTCTTT.

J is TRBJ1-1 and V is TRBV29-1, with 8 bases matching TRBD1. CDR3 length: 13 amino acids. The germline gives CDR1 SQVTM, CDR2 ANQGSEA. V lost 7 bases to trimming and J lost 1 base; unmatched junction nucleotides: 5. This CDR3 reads CSGTGTGNTEAFF. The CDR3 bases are TGCAGCGGAACCGGGACAGGGAACACTGAAGCTTTCTTT. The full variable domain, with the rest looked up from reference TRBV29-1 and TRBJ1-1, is SAVISQKPSRDICQRGTSLTIQCQVDSQVTMMFWYRQQPGQSLTLIATANQGSEATYESGFVIDKFPISRPNLTFSTLTVSNMSPEDSSIYLCSGTGTGNTEAFFGQGTRLTVV.